This T cell receptor (beta chain) emerged from a study of blood T cells in healthy people across ages. This clonotype was found many times. The draw of peripheral blood yielded roughly 9.4 milliliters from each donor. V lost 5 bases, J lost 1 base, and 3 bases stayed unmatched. The germline V gene encodes CDR1 SGHRS and CDR2 YFSETQ. The CDR3 is made up of 14 amino acids. A J-beta primer mix and a sample-barcoded 5' primer were used in a second PCR of roughly 7 to 12 cycles. TCRdb re-called the 5' RACE reads with MiXCR, one entry per CDR3 protein. The table has 350,000 to 450,000 distinct CDR3 sequences, more than 45% seen once; the top ten hold around 50%.

The sample comprised blood. This chain connects TRBV5-1 to TRBJ2-5, with 9 bases fitting TRBD2. This receptor was obtained from a man aged 55 to 69 in good health. The DNA of the CDR3 is TGCGCCAGCAGTGTGACTAGCGGCCAAGAGACCCAGTACTTC. Its protein product is CASSVTSGQETQYF.